This T cell receptor (beta chain) was identified during a study of tumor-infiltrating lymphocytes in primary liver carcinoma. Total RNA (approximately 0.5 ug) served as template for TCR beta cDNA synthesis primed by a constant-region primer. The TCR beta library was amplified through three nested multiplex PCR rounds in a modified ARM-PCR procedure. TRBV1-TRBV30 forward primers paired with a C-beta reverse primer drove the first two PCR rounds, 10 cycles each. TCRdb passed the multiplex PCR reads through MiXCR, listing each CDR3 protein once. The sample includes 75,000 or so distinct CDR3 sequences, nearly 70% of them seen just once. Per germline, CDR1 SGHNT and CDR2 YYREEE (reference sequence). This CDR3 has 15 amino acids. V lost 3 bases and J lost 6, with 19 bases in between. Joint extraction of RNA and DNA used roughly 17-32 mg of bulk tissue that was unsorted.

The origin of this receptor is a man in his forties or fifties with primary liver carcinoma and hepatitis B virus infection. V is TRBV5-4 and J is TRBJ2-7; D gene unclear. Sequencing used liver tumor tissue from sampling region 4. As for subset: tumor region T4, right-lateral pole. CDR3 nucleotides: TGTGCCAGCAGCTCGTCGCTGGACGGGTTCGGCGAGCAGTACTTC. Translated, it gives CASSSSLDGFGEQYF.